The sequence of this T cell receptor (beta chain) was determined in a study of shared clonotypes between healthy human individuals. On this clone itself: What it binds is not known.

Overall study results and limits: Clonotypes that were shared across several donors made up around 5% of naive CD4 clonotypes. Inspection by rarefaction showed sorted-subset sequencing to be incomplete despite large depth.

This CDR3 is 12 amino acids long. Germline CDR1 SGHTA, CDR2 FQGNSA. The V gene lost 2 bases and the J gene lost 5 bases, with 5 bases spanning the gap. Some clones are missing from TCRdb's copy, which holds only in-frame ones; the method was immunoSEQ multiplex PCR. This table holds about 710,000 clones, around four fifths found once. Source material: memory CD4+ T cells sorted from blood. Noted subset: CD45RA-negative fraction. This chain links TRBV7-2 with TRBJ2-3; D gene unclear. This receptor was identified in a woman aged 25 to 45 in good health. The CDR3 region is CASSLRVDTQYF. CDR3 DNA: TGTGCCAGCAGCTTAAGAGTAGATACGCAGTATTTT.